This entry features one TCR beta chain sequence. What it binds is not known. Germline V gene sequence: CDR1 SGHDT, CDR2 YYEEEE. The junction had 18 bases not matched to a gene; V was cut back by 4 bases and J by 7 bases. The CDR3 consists of 17 residues. The data originate from a study of T cells in localized non-small cell lung cancer. Points from the study as a whole: Without multi-region sequencing, intratumor heterogeneity could not be excluded. Appearances in adjacent lung were noted for a median 57 of the top 100 tumor clones. Of the tissues analyzed, uninvolved adjacent lung showed maximal T cell clonality, greater than tumor.

Clones were sequenced by immunoSEQ multiplex PCR, and TCRdb holds only the in-frame ones, with some missing. The table shows fewer than 40,000 clones, with around 87% occurring only once. Sample: peripheral blood mononuclear cells, taken before any cancer treatment. The source is a man aged 35 to 69 with stage III lung adenocarcinoma. The genes are TRBV5-6 and TRBJ2-7, with 9 bases identical to TRBD1. The CDR3 here is CASSRRGTGYRLGEQYF. The CDR3 nucleotides read TGTGCCAGCAGCCGACGCGGGACAGGGTACCGCCTAGGGGAGCAGTACTTC. Full variable domain (outside the CDR3, taken from reference TRBV5-6 and TRBJ2-7): DAGVTQSPTHLIKTRGQQVTLRCSPKSGHDTVSWYQQALGQGPQFIFQYYEEEERQRGNFPDRFSGHQFPNYSSELNVNALLLGDSALYLCASSRRGTGYRLGEQYFGPGTRLTVT.